This TCR beta chain originates from a study of T cell repertoires in cytomegalovirus infection. For the study at large: Recently identified HLA-C-restricted CMV epitopes and well-studied HLA-B-restricted CMV epitopes were used by the study. General study findings and limits: Cumulative public TCR beta family frequency identified CMV carriers with the relevant HLA.

In the case of this clonotype: Its target is unknown.

A single record per CDR3 protein comes from TCRdb applying MiXCR to the reads. The sample carries about a million distinct CDR3 sequences, around 32% recorded once. Germline V gene data show CDR1 as LGHNA and CDR2 as YSLEER. J lost 14 bases, V lost 2 bases, and 6 bases had no gene match. CDR3 length: 13 residues. The V and J genes are TRBV4-3 and TRBJ1-6; 7 bases map to TRBD1. The TCR sequence derives from a human donor in good health (CMV status not recorded). Some clones in this sample may be carry-over from other donors' samples. The starting material was cultured CD8+ T cells from PBMCs, obtained from culture after CMV antigen stimulation. Written as DNA, the CDR3 is TGCGCCAGCAGCCAATCCCCGACAGGGTCCCTCCACTTT. Its protein is CASSQSPTGSLHF.